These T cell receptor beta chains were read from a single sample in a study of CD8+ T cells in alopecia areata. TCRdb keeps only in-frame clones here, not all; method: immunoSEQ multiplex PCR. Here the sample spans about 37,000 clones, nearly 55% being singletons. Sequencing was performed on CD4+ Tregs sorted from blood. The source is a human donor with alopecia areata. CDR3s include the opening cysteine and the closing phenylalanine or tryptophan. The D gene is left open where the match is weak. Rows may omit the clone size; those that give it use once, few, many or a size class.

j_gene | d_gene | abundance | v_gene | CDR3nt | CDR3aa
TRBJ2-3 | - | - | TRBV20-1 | TGCAGTGCTAATGGACATCAGCAGTATTTT | CSANGHQQYF
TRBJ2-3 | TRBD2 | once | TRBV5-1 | TGCGCCAGCAGCTTGGGGGACTACACAGATACGCAGTATTTT | CASSLGDYTDTQYF
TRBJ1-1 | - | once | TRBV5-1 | TGCGCCAGCAGCTTGGAGGGGAATGCTGAAGCTTTCTTT | CASSLEGNAEAFF
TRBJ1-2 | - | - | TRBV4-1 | TGCGCCAGCAGCCAAGGTAGGACGACATATATACAGGAGTCTGGCTACACCTTC | CASSQGRTTYIQESGYTF
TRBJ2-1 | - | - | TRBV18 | TGTGCCAGCTCACCACGGGCACTCCCCAGGAATGAGCAGTTCTTC | CASSPRALPRNEQFF
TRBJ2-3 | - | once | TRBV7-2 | TGTGCCAGCAGCTTAGGCAGGTTATACACAGATACGCAGTATTTT | CASSLGRLYTDTQYF
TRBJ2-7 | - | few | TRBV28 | TGTGCCAGCAGCCCGTTACAGGGTCTCCTCTCCCTCGAGCAGTACTTC | CASSPLQGLLSLEQYF
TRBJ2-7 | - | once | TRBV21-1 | TGTGCCAGCAGCAGGGCCGGGACAGGGCGCTACGAGCAGTACTTC | CASSRAGTGRYEQYF
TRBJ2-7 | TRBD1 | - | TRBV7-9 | TGTGCCAGCAGCTCAAGCTGGGACAGCTCCTACGAGCAGTACTTC | CASSSSWDSSYEQYF
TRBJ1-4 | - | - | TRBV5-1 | TGCGCCAGCAGCCCTCGACAGAGAAATGAAAAACTGTTTTTT | CASSPRQRNEKLFF
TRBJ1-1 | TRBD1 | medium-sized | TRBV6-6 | TGTGCCAGCAGCTTACAGGGGGCGAGAGCTTTCTTT | CASSLQGARAFF
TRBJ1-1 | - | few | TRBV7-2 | TGTGCCAGCAGCTTTCACAGTTCCATGAACACTGAAGCTTTCTTT | CASSFHSSMNTEAFF
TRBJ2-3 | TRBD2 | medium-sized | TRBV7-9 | TGTGCCAGCAGCTACCCTAGCGGGCCCCACGATACGCAGTATTTT | CASSYPSGPHDTQYF
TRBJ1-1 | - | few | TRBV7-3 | TGTGCCAGCAGCCCCGGAGGCAACACTGAAGCTTTCTTT | CASSPGGNTEAFF
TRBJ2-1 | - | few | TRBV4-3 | TGCGCCAGCAGCCAAGGGGCTAGCTCCTACAATGAGCAGTTCTTC | CASSQGASSYNEQFF
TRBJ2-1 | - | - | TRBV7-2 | TGTGCCAGCAGAAATAGTCTCTCCTACAATGAGCAGTTCTTC | CASRNSLSYNEQFF
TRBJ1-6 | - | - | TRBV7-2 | TGTGCCAGCAGCTTTAATCCGGGAAATAATTCACCCCTCCACTTT | CASSFNPGNNSPLHF
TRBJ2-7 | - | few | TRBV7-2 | TGTGCCAGCAGCTTAGCCATCGAGCAGTACTTC | CASSLAIEQYF
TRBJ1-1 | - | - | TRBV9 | TGTGCCAGCAGCTTAGGGTTTTGGAACACTGAAGCTTTCTTT | CASSLGFWNTEAFF
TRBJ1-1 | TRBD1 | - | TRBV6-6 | TGTGCCAGCAGTGTCACCGGGACAGGGGGAAACACTGAAGCTTTCTTT | CASSVTGTGGNTEAFF
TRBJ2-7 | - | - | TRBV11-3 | TGTGCCAGCAGCTTACGTGGGGGGAACTACGAGCAGTACTTC | CASSLRGGNYEQYF
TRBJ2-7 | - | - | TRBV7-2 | TGTGCCAGCACCTTCGGGCCCTACGAGCAGTACTTC | CASTFGPYEQYF
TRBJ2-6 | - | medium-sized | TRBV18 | TGTGCCAGCTCACTCCCTAACTCTGGGGCCAACGTCCTGACTTTC | CASSLPNSGANVLTF
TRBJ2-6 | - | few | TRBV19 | TGTGCCAGTAGTCCCCGGGCCAAGACTGCACTGTCATCTGGGGCCAACGTCCTGACTTTC | CASSPRAKTALSSGANVLTF
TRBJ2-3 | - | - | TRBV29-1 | TGCAGCGTAAAGAGGGGGGGTAGCACAGATACGCAGTATTTT | CSVKRGGSTDTQYF
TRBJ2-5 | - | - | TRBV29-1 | TGCAGCGTTGTAGTGGGAATGGGGACCCAGTACTTC | CSVVVGMGTQYF
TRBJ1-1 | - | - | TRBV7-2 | TGTGCCAGCAGCTCCCTCTGGCAGGTTGAAGCTTTCTTT | CASSSLWQVEAFF
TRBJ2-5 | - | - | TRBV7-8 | TGTGCCAGCAGCTTAGCTCGGGAGCAAGAGACCCAGTACTTC | CASSLAREQETQYF
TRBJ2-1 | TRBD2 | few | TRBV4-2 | TGTGCCAGCAGCTTCTTAGCGGGAGGCCTTGAGCAGTTCTTC | CASSFLAGGLEQFF
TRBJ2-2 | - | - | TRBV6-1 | TGTGCCAGCAGTGAAATGAGCGTCACCGGGGAGCTGTTTTTT | CASSEMSVTGELFF
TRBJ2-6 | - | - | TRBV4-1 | TGCGCCAGCAGCCGGGGGGTAGGGGCCAACGTCCTGACTTTC | CASSRGVGANVLTF
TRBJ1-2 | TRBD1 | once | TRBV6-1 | TGTGCCAGCAGTGAAGCGGGGAGGGGGCCTTCCTATGGCTACACCTTC | CASSEAGRGPSYGYTF
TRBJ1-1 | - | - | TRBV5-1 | TGCGCCAGCACTACAGGGACCATTCCCGGGGGCACTGAAGCTTTCTTT | CASTTGTIPGGTEAFF
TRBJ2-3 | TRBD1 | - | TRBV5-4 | TGTGCCAGCAGCCGACAGGGGGCCACAGATACGCAGTATTTT | CASSRQGATDTQYF
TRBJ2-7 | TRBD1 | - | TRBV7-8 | TGTGCCAGCAGCCGACAGGGGCCCCCCTACGAGCAGTACTTC | CASSRQGPPYEQYF
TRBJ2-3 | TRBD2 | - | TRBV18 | TGTGCCAGCTCCCTGCTTGGGCTAGCGGGAGATACGCAGTATTTT | CASSLLGLAGDTQYF
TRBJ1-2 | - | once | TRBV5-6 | TGTGCCAGCAGTCGAAGCACAGGCAACTATGGCTACACCTTC | CASSRSTGNYGYTF
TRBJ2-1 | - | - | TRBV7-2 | TGTGCCAGCAGCTTAGCGGGGGCGGGAGTTTGGAATGAGCAGTTCTTC | CASSLAGAGVWNEQFF
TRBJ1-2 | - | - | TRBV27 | TGTGCCAGCAGTTTAACTGCTCGGGGTCTGGGCTATGGCTACACCTTC | CASSLTARGLGYGYTF
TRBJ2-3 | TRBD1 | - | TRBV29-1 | TGCAGCGTAGCCCTTGGACAGGCCATACGAGGCACAGATACGCAGTATTTT | CSVALGQAIRGTDTQYF
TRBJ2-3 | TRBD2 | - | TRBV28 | TGTGCCAGCAGTTTGTCACGATTCGCGGGAGTGGCAGATACGCAGTATTTT | CASSLSRFAGVADTQYF
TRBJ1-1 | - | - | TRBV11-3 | TGTGCCAGCAGCTACCTGGGTGGCAACACTGAAGCTTTCTTT | CASSYLGGNTEAFF
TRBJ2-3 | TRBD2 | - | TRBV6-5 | TGTGCCAGCAGTTACTCGCGGGGGACGTCCCGAGATACGCAGTATTTT | CASSYSRGTSRDTQYF
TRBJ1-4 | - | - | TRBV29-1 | TGCACCATCTCGGCTCCCGGCGAAAAACTGTTTTTT | CTISAPGEKLFF
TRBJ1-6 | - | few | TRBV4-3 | TGCGCCAGCAGCCAAGAGGTAACTAATTCACCCCTCCACTTT | CASSQEVTNSPLHF
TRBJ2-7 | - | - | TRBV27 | TGTGCCAGCAGCTCAGACAGGTTCGGCCACGAGCAGTACTTC | CASSSDRFGHEQYF
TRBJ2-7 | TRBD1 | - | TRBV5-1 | TGCGCCAGCAGCTTGAGGGACAGGGGCCTACGGGCGGTGCAGTACTTC | CASSLRDRGLRAVQYF
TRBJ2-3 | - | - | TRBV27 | TGTGCCAGCAGTTTCACCGGATCAGATACGCAGTATTTT | CASSFTGSDTQYF
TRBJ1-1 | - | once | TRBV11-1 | TGTGCCAGCAGCCGGGGGGGTGAAGCTTTCTTT | CASSRGGEAFF
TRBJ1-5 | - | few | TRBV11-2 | TGTGCCAGCAGCTCGGGGGTGGGGTCGGGCAATCAGCCCCAGCATTTT | CASSSGVGSGNQPQHF
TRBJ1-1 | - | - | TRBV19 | TGTGCCAGTAGTCATTGGCCCGGGGGTAGGCACGTGAACACTGAAGCTTTCTTT | CASSHWPGGRHVNTEAFF
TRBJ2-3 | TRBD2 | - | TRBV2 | TGTGCCAGCAGACGCAGCGGGAGGGCCACAGATACGCAGTATTTT | CASRRSGRATDTQYF
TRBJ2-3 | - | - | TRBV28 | TGTGCCAGCAGCCGAAGCACAGATACGCAGTATTTT | CASSRSTDTQYF